The 20 T cell receptor beta chains below come from one sample, sequenced in a study of blood T cell repertoires in COVID-19. The method was immunoSEQ multiplex PCR; TCRdb's version includes in-frame clones alone and lacks a portion of them. The sample lists 200,000 to 300,000 clones; more than 80% were seen once. Sequencing used peripheral blood. These receptors came from a woman over 75 with COVID-19, enrolled during active disease.

This clone was seen just once. The chain uses TRBV11-2 and TRBJ2-7, with TRBD1 matching 7 bases. With 5 bases clipped from V and 2 bases from J, the junction kept 3 bases outside the gene matches. The CDR3 covers 13 residues. The germline CDR1 and CDR2 sequences are SGHAT and FQNNGV. For the CDR3, the DNA is TGTGCCAGCAGCAAAGACAGGGCCTACGAGCAGTACTTC. Translating gives CASSKDRAYEQYF.

The V gene is TRBV4-3, the J gene TRBJ2-6; D may be TRBD1 (6 bases). V was clipped by 2 bases and J by 2 bases, with 7 bases between them. CDR3 size: 15 residues. The germline V gene encodes CDR1 LGHNA and CDR2 YSLEER. The CDR3 coding sequence is TGCGCCAGCAGCCAACAGGGGACTGGGGCCAACGTCCTGACTTTC. Translating it yields CASSQQGTGANVLTF.

The V gene is TRBV7-2, the J gene TRBJ1-5; the D is unclear. Trimming pared 5 bases from V and 9 bases from J, leaving 11 bases between. Per germline, CDR1 SGHTA and CDR2 FQGNSA. The CDR3 is 12 residues long. The CDR3 reads CASSLGVGPQHF. The CDR3 coding sequence is TGTGCCAGCAGCCTCGGGGTCGGGCCCCAGCATTTT.

The chain has TRBV24-1 and TRBJ2-3; 7 bases agree with TRBD2. This CDR3 has 15 amino acids. V lost 4 bases, J lost 4 bases, and 7 bases stayed unmatched. The germline V gene encodes CDR1 KGHDR and CDR2 SFDVKD. CDR3 nucleotides: TGTGCCACCAGTGACCAGCGGGATTTTTCAGATACGCAGTATTTT. This sequence encodes CATSDQRDFSDTQYF.

The count of this clone is one. This chain connects TRBV11-2 to TRBJ1-1, with TRBD1 matching 7 bases. The length of the CDR3 is 14 residues. Losses at the gene ends were 5 bases for V and 4 bases for J; bases not matched to a gene: 7. Per germline, CDR1 SGHAT and CDR2 FQNNGV. This CDR3 reads CASSPDRRATEAFF. Here the CDR3 DNA reads TGTGCCAGCAGCCCGGACAGGAGGGCCACTGAAGCTTTCTTT.

This clone was found once. The V gene is TRBV5-5, the J gene TRBJ2-4; a weak D match, TRBD1 (6 bases). The germline V and J ends were trimmed by 4 bases and 8 bases, with 19 bases remaining between them. The CDR3 contains 15 residues. Germline V gene sequence: CDR1 SGHKS, CDR2 YYEKEE (reference sequence). As DNA, the CDR3 is TGTGCCAGCAGCAGCCAGGGGTTTAGTGGGGACATTCAGTACTTC. Protein product: CASSSQGFSGDIQYF.

The V and J genes are TRBV5-1 and TRBJ1-3; D is unresolved. The CDR3 runs 15 residues. Trimming cost V 2 bases and J 2 bases, with 11 bases left between them. Germline assignment: CDR1 SGHRS and CDR2 YFSETQ. CDR3 residues: CASSLMEGAGNTIYF. The CDR3, as DNA: TGCGCCAGCAGCTTAATGGAGGGAGCTGGAAACACCATATATTTT.

This clone was detected only a few times. The rearrangement uses TRBV6-5 and TRBJ1-1; 8 nucleotides agree with TRBD1. The CDR3 contains 13 residues. Germline CDR1 reads MNHEY; CDR2 reads SVGAGI. The V and J ends lost 0 bases and 7 bases, in that order; junction bases with no gene match: 1. The CDR3 here is CASSYSDRDEAFF. The CDR3 region has the DNA TGTGCCAGCAGTTACTCGGACAGGGATGAAGCTTTCTTT.

The chain has TRBV3-1 (or the pseudogene TRBV3-2) and TRBJ2-7, with D perhaps matching TRBD2 (7 bases). This CDR3 contains 14 residues. The germline CDR1 and CDR2 sequences are LGHDT and YNNKEL (reference sequence). V lost 3 bases and J lost 3, with 12 bases in between. The CDR3 protein is CASSHAGGLYEQYF. The CDR3 coding sequence is TGTGCCAGCAGCCACGCCGGGGGGCTCTACGAGCAGTACTTC.

This rearrangement joins TRBV5-1 to TRBJ2-5; D possibly corresponds to TRBD1 (6 bases). CDR1 is SGHRS and CDR2 is YFSETQ in the germline V gene. Trimming left V 4 bases short and J 2 bases short, with 18 bases between. The CDR3 length is 16 residues. The CDR3 spells CASSKIAGTPQETQYF. The DNA for the CDR3 is TGCGCCAGCAGCAAGATCGCCGGGACACCTCAAGAGACCCAGTACTTC.

This clone appeared a few times. CDR3 loop: CASSPREGWPLHF. The CDR3 coding sequence is TGTGCCAGCAGCCCCCGGGAGGGCTGGCCCCTCCACTTT. The chain combines TRBV7-2 with TRBJ1-6; D not resolved. This CDR3 has 13 residues. Germline V gene data show CDR1 as SGHTA and CDR2 as FQGNSA. Trimming removed 5 bases at V and 13 bases at J, with 15 bases between.

The chain combines TRBV9 with TRBJ2-7, with 12 bases fitting TRBD1. J gave up 6 bases and V 0 bases, and 4 bases lay outside the gene matches. Per the germline V gene, CDR1 is SGDLS and CDR2 is YYNGEE. The CDR3 consists of 15 residues. CDR3 nucleotides: TGTGCCAGCAGCGTAGGGGACAGGGGGCTTATCGAGCAGTACTTC. It yields the protein CASSVGDRGLIEQYF.

V and J are TRBV2 and TRBJ1-4, with D possibly matching TRBD1 (5 bases). V was trimmed by 5 bases and J by 7 bases, leaving 17 bases between them. The CDR3 extends over 15 amino acids. Germline CDR1 and CDR2: SNHLY and FYNNEI. Here the CDR3 reads CASSIVPGQGEKLFF. DNA of the CDR3: TGTGCCAGCAGTATTGTACCCGGACAAGGTGAAAAACTGTTTTTT.

This clone has just one count. V usage is TRBV5-1 and J usage is TRBJ2-5; D unclear. Germline CDR1 SGHRS, CDR2 YFSETQ. V lost 1 base, J lost 2 bases, and 6 bases lay in between. This CDR3 contains 13 residues. CDR3 in DNA: TGCGCCAGCAGCTTGTCACAGCAAGAGACCCAGTACTTC. Its protein product is CASSLSQQETQYF.

This clone was detected a few times. In nucleotides, the CDR3 is TGTGCCAGCAGCTTACAATCGGGCAATGAGCAGTTCTTC. It specifies CASSLQSGNEQFF. V gene TRBV7-3 combines with J gene TRBJ2-1, with unresolved D. The germline V gene has CDR1 SGHTA and CDR2 FQGTGA. The CDR3 loop spans 13 amino acids. V shed 2 bases and J shed 6 bases, with 8 bases lying between them.

The chain joins TRBV7-2 to TRBJ2-7; 10 positions match TRBD2. Looked up from germline, CDR1 is SGHTA and CDR2 is FQGNSA. This CDR3 comprises 14 residues. V was pared by 6 bases and J by 6 bases, with 8 bases of the junction left unmatched. CDR3 in DNA: TGTGCCAGCAGTTTCAGCGGGAGGGACTTCGAGCAGTACTTC. Translating gives CASSFSGRDFEQYF.

The V and J genes are TRBV7-2 and TRBJ2-3; D not resolved. Trimming removed 5 bases at V and 4 bases at J, with 13 bases between. This CDR3 comprises 14 residues. The V gene's germline CDR1 is SGHTA and CDR2 FQGNSA. The CDR3 DNA follows: TGTGCCAGCAGCGCCTCGAGCCTGCCAGATACGCAGTATTTT. Its protein is CASSASSLPDTQYF. Looking up the rest from reference TRBV7-2 and TRBJ2-3 gives the full variable domain: GAGVSQSPSNKVTEKGKDVELRCDPISGHTALYWYRQSLGQGLEFLIYFQGNSAPDKSGLPSDRFSAERTGGSVSTLTIQRTQQEDSAVYLCASSASSLPDTQYFGPGTRLTVL.

V is TRBV3-1 (or the pseudogene TRBV3-2) and J is TRBJ1-1; TRBD1 matches 7 bases. This CDR3 has 16 residues. With V trimmed by 4 bases and J by 2 bases, 10 bases remained unmatched. Germline loops: CDR1 LGHDT, CDR2 YNNKEL (reference sequence). The CDR3, as DNA: TGTGCCAGCAGCCTGATGGGGGACAGTCCAAACACTGAAGCTTTCTTT. This translates into CASSLMGDSPNTEAFF.

The chain is built from TRBV7-6 and TRBJ2-5; D might be TRBD1 (6 bases). V dropped 6 bases and J dropped 4 bases, with 15 bases sitting between them. The CDR3 covers 14 residues. Looked up from germline, CDR1 is SGHVS and CDR2 is FNYEAQ. CDR3 protein: CASRRDTRGETQYF. As DNA, the CDR3 is TGTGCCAGCAGAAGGGACACCCGCGGAGAGACCCAGTACTTC.

About this clone: This sample also contains other DNA sequences that code for the same CDR3. The V and J genes are TRBV6-5 and TRBJ1-1, with unresolved D. The V gene's germline CDR1 is MNHEY and CDR2 SVGAGI. The CDR3 runs to 13 residues. V was shortened by 6 bases and J by 1 base, with 9 bases between the two germline ends. CDR3 in DNA: TGTGCCAGCAGAACCGACAAGAACACTGAAGCTTTCTTT. It yields the protein CASRTDKNTEAFF.